A selection of T cell receptor beta chains follows, all from one sample in a study of blood T cell repertoires in COVID-19. Only in-frame clones appear in the TCRdb table, and some are missing; sequencing was by immunoSEQ multiplex PCR. This sample yields about 300,000 clones, of which 85% to 90% are seen a single time; over 1% belongs to the top ten. The sequencing sample was made of peripheral blood. The receptors shown here come from a man in his 70s with acute or convalescent COVID-19. Each CDR3 is given with its conserved first and last residue. The D gene is left open where the match is weak.

J gene | V gene | CDR3 length | D gene | CDR3 protein
TRBJ2-2 | TRBV2 | 14 | - | CASTRQGSTGELFF
TRBJ2-3 | TRBV6-5 | 15 | TRBD1 | CASSGQGTNTDTQYF
TRBJ1-6 | TRBV7-8 | 16 | - | CASSPTRQLYNSPLHF
TRBJ1-5 | TRBV7-2 | 17 | TRBD1 | CASSLRGTGQGNQPQHF
TRBJ2-7 | TRBV5-6 | 13 | TRBD1 | CASSLDRGNEQYF
TRBJ2-1 | TRBV4-2 | 18 | TRBD2 | CASSQAGTSGGVYNEQFF
TRBJ2-5 | TRBV24-1 | 16 | - | CATSGWDSGGQETQYF
TRBJ1-2 | TRBV7-2 | 14 | TRBD1 | CASSQGQGNVGYTF
TRBJ2-2 | TRBV24-1 | 20 | TRBD1 | CATSDFAGTGGPSNTGELFF
TRBJ2-3 | TRBV10-3 | 12 | - | CAISAQGDTQYF
TRBJ1-1 | TRBV5-6 | 15 | TRBD1 | CASSRGTGVNTEAFF
TRBJ2-4 | TRBV24-1 | 14 | TRBD1 | CATSDSGQVDIQYF
TRBJ1-4 | TRBV28 | 18 | TRBD1 | CASSLWMGTGRTNEKLFF
TRBJ2-1 | TRBV11-2 | 14 | - | CASSFRRGHNEQFF
TRBJ2-7 | TRBV9 | 17 | TRBD2 | CASSPPRSSGRASEQYF
TRBJ1-1 | TRBV6-1 | 14 | - | CASYTKGGNTEAFF
TRBJ2-7 | TRBV4-3 | 13 | - | CASSQDPGHEQYF
TRBJ2-5 | TRBV2 | 15 | TRBD2 | CASMKGLAAQETQYF
TRBJ2-7 | TRBV25-1 | 15 | TRBD2 | CASSEFKGTTYEQYF
TRBJ2-1 | TRBV7-2 | 15 | TRBD2 | CASSLRSGSADEQFF
TRBJ2-7 | TRBV7-9 | 16 | - | CASSSPQGRGTYEQYF
TRBJ2-2 | TRBV9 | 17 | TRBD2 | CASSAGGLAGDTGELFF
TRBJ2-2 | TRBV13 | 14 | - | CASSAGLPTGELFF
TRBJ2-5 | TRBV7-9 | 15 | TRBD1 | CASSWGTGGGETQYF
TRBJ2-5 | TRBV5-1 | 15 | TRBD1 | CASSWNTGGDETQYF
TRBJ1-6 | TRBV4-3 | 14 | - | CASSPVRGNSPLHF
TRBJ2-5 | TRBV6-2/TRBV6-3 | 15 | TRBD2 | CASSVLAGPQETQYF
TRBJ2-1 | TRBV6-2/TRBV6-3 | 15 | - | CASSPQGGAGNEQFF
TRBJ1-6 | TRBV30 | 13 | - | CACEAGSPSPLHF
TRBJ1-6 | TRBV7-2 | 15 | TRBD1 | CASSRQGADNSPLHF
TRBJ2-7 | TRBV6-1 | 12 | - | CASSEGGVPQYF
TRBJ2-5 | TRBV28 | 14 | TRBD1 | CASSPGQAQETQYF
TRBJ1-2 | TRBV6-2/TRBV6-3 | 13 | - | CASSYLGERGYTF
TRBJ1-1 | TRBV7-3 | 14 | - | CASSLEGVATEAFF
TRBJ2-5 | TRBV5-1 | 15 | - | CASSLTGRRAETQYF
TRBJ2-7 | TRBV6-2/TRBV6-3 | 18 | - | CASSYSQGERFRSYEQYF
TRBJ1-1 | TRBV6-2/TRBV6-3 | 12 | - | CASSRVGTEAFF
TRBJ2-5 | TRBV5-1 | 14 | - | CASSPGGGGETQYF
TRBJ1-1 | TRBV6-6 | 18 | - | CASSPSVQTGHVDTEAFF
TRBJ2-5 | TRBV3-1/TRBV3-2 | 19 | TRBD2 | CASSQDWGSGGEYQETQYF
TRBJ1-1 | TRBV10-3 | 14 | - | CAISNREINTEAFF